The 31 T cell receptor beta chains in this list originate from one sample, sequenced in a study of cytomegalovirus exposure and HLA in healthy donors. Researchers ran the PCR with 60 Vbeta and 13 Jbeta primers. Profiled with immunoSEQ multiplex PCR; TCRdb holds only in-frame clones, not every one. The repertoire holds more than 100,000 clones, 63% seen once, with approximately 11% in the top ten. Sequencing input: PBMCs. These receptors were collected from a man in his forties in good health and CMV-seropositive.

The chain is built from TRBV7-3 and TRBJ1-2, with D possibly being TRBD1 (5 bases). Trimming left V 5 bases short and J 8 bases short, with 18 bases between. The CDR3 sequence is 14 residues long. CDR1 is SGHTA, CDR2 FQGTGA, per germline. In DNA form, the CDR3 reads TGTGCCAGCAGCGGAACTCGGACATCAGGCGGCTACACCTTC. Residues: CASSGTRTSGGYTF.

The chain employs TRBV2 and TRBJ1-1; no firm D call. CDR1 is SNHLY and CDR2 is FYNNEI in the germline V gene. Trimming removed 4 bases from V and 3 bases from J, with 12 bases in between. The CDR3 spans 14 residues. The CDR3 loop is CASSVEGGDTEAFF. CDR3 coding DNA: TGTGCCAGCAGTGTGGAGGGTGGGGACACTGAAGCTTTCTTT.

The CDR3 here is CASSSRLAMDEQFF. CDR3 in DNA: TGTGCCAGCAGTTCGAGACTAGCGATGGATGAGCAGTTCTTC. The rearrangement joins TRBV28 to TRBJ2-1, with 8 nucleotides matching TRBD2. The CDR3 totals 14 residues. From germline, CDR1 is MDHEN and CDR2 SYDVKM. J was trimmed by 8 bases and V by 4 bases; bases with no gene match: 7.

The chain is built from TRBV6-1 and TRBJ2-3, with 9 bases matching TRBD1. Germline CDR1 and CDR2: MNHNS and SASEGT. The CDR3 is made up of 14 amino acids. With 6 bases clipped from V and 2 bases from J, the junction kept 3 bases outside the gene matches. Here the CDR3 reads CASRDRGSTDTQYF. Here the CDR3 DNA reads TGTGCCAGCAGGGACAGGGGTTCCACAGATACGCAGTATTTT.

This clone was detected only a few times. The rearrangement links TRBV4-3 to TRBJ2-2; TRBD2 is a possible D gene (5 bases). Trimming took 2 bases from V and 4 from J, leaving 8 bases between them. Germline values: CDR1 LGHNA, CDR2 YSLEER. This CDR3 comprises 14 residues. Written as DNA, the CDR3 is TGCGCCAGCAGCCAACCTGGACTCACCGGGGAGCTGTTTTTT. This sequence encodes CASSQPGLTGELFF.

The chain combines TRBV7-8 with TRBJ2-2; 12 positions agree with TRBD1. Trimming removed 2 bases from V and 2 bases from J; junction bases left unmatched: 12. Germline values: CDR1 SGHVS, CDR2 FQNEAQ. The CDR3 totals 20 residues. CDR3 nucleotide sequence: TGTGCCAGCAGCTTAAAGGCCTCCGGGACAGGGGGCTTCAACACCGGGGAGCTGTTTTTT. This encodes CASSLKASGTGGFNTGELFF. The full variable domain, its missing parts supplied by reference TRBV7-8 and TRBJ2-2, is GAGVSQSPRYKVAKRGQDVALRCDPISGHVSLFWYQQALGQGPEFLTYFQNEAQLDKSGLPSDRFFAERPEGSVSTLKIQRTQQEDSAVYLCASSLKASGTGGFNTGELFFGEGSRLTVL.

The V gene is TRBV19, the J gene TRBJ1-2; 9 nucleotides line up with TRBD1. CDR3 size: 16 residues. The ends lost 3 bases at V and 2 bases at J; junction bases unmatched: 7. Germline-derived CDR1 and CDR2 are LNHDA and SQIVND (reference sequence). The CDR3 bases are TGTGCCAGTAGTATCCTCCCGGGACAGGGAAACTATGGCTACACCTTC. Translation gives CASSILPGQGNYGYTF.

The chain recombines TRBV9 with TRBJ2-1; no clear D gene. Trimming removed 4 bases from V and 8 bases from J, with 10 bases in between. The CDR3 extends over 12 amino acids. Germline lookup yields CDR1 SGDLS and CDR2 YYNGEE. CDR3 loop: CASSYITDEQFF. The CDR3 DNA is TGTGCCAGCAGCTACATAACCGATGAGCAGTTCTTC.

V usage is TRBV6-1 and J usage is TRBJ2-3; TRBD2 is a possible D gene (6 bases). This CDR3 comprises 15 residues. Germline values: CDR1 MNHNS, CDR2 SASEGT. V lost 2 bases, J lost 2 bases, and 11 bases lay in between. This CDR3 is CASSERERYTDTQYF. CDR3 sequence (DNA): TGTGCCAGCAGTGAACGGGAGCGGTACACAGATACGCAGTATTTT.

This clone was detected a few times. The chain couples TRBV6-1 to TRBJ1-5; 7 bases agree with TRBD1. Per germline, CDR1 MNHNS and CDR2 SASEGT. With 7 bases clipped from V and 4 bases from J, the junction kept 4 bases outside the gene matches. This CDR3 comprises 13 residues. Here the CDR3 reads CASMAGGNQPQHF. CDR3 DNA sequence: TGTGCCAGCATGGCAGGGGGAAATCAGCCCCAGCATTTT.

Only a few counts were recorded for this clone. CDR3: CASSLFLSGTEAFF. The CDR3 DNA reads as TGTGCCAGCAGTTTATTTCTATCGGGCACTGAAGCTTTCTTT. The chain recombines TRBV28 with TRBJ1-1, with no clear D. The V end lost 1 base, the J end lost 4 bases, and 10 bases lay between the germline ends. This CDR3 is 14 amino acids long. From germline, CDR1 is MDHEN and CDR2 SYDVKM.

The rearrangement uses TRBV18 and TRBJ1-1, with 9 bases identical to TRBD1. Germline V gives CDR1 KGHSH, CDR2 LQKENI. This CDR3 contains 15 residues. The V and J ends lost 0 bases and 11 bases, in that order; junction bases with no gene match: 10. CDR3 in amino acids: CASSPPYPGTGTAFF. The CDR3 DNA follows: TGTGCCAGCTCACCACCGTATCCCGGGACAGGGACCGCTTTCTTT.

The table lists this clone with a few counts. Here the CDR3 DNA reads TGTGCCAGCAGCTTGGAGGACAGACCCTACGAGCAGTACTTC. It encodes CASSLEDRPYEQYF. The chain links TRBV5-4 to TRBJ2-7; the D gene is possibly TRBD1 (6 bases). The germline V and J ends were trimmed by 0 bases and 2 bases, with 9 bases remaining between them. Germline CDR1 and CDR2: SGHNT and YYREEE (reference sequence). The CDR3 is made up of 14 amino acids.

This clone was detected a few times. The chain uses TRBV30 and TRBJ2-3, with 9 nucleotides matching TRBD1. From germline, CDR1 is GTSNPN and CDR2 SVGIG (reference sequence). This CDR3 has 14 amino acids. Trimming removed 1 base from V and 3 bases from J; junction bases left unmatched: 2. The CDR3: CAWSETGGTDTQYF. The CDR3 nucleotides are TGTGCCTGGAGTGAGACAGGGGGGACAGATACGCAGTATTTT.

This clone was seen many times. The J gene is TRBJ2-7, the V gene TRBV5-6; TRBD1 matches at 10 bases. This CDR3 region has 14 residues. The germline V gene has CDR1 SGHDT and CDR2 YYEEEE. V trimming: 5 bases; J trimming: 2 bases; junction bases outside the gene matches: 4. This chain's CDR3 is CASSPGQGAYEQYF. In DNA, the CDR3 is TGTGCCAGCAGTCCCGGACAGGGGGCCTACGAGCAGTACTTC.

The genes are TRBV18 and TRBJ2-5, with no clear D. V lost 3 bases and J 7 bases, leaving 9 bases between the germline ends. This CDR3 is built from 12 residues. From germline, CDR1 is KGHSH and CDR2 LQKENI. The CDR3, as DNA: TGTGCCAGCTCACCGCCTGAGCGGACCCAGTACTTC. It translates to CASSPPERTQYF.

The chain joins TRBV4-2 to TRBJ2-3; D is possibly TRBD1 (5 bases). CDR3 size: 16 residues. CDR1 is LGHNA and CDR2 is YNFKEQ in the germline V gene. V dropped 0 bases and J dropped 3 bases, with 13 bases sitting between them. CDR3 coding DNA: TGTGCCAGCAGCCAAGATAGGGCAGGGCTAACAGATACGCAGTATTTT. Translating it yields CASSQDRAGLTDTQYF.

The table lists this clone with a few counts. V usage is TRBV28 and J usage is TRBJ2-5; possible D gene TRBD2, 7 bases. The CDR3 has 18 amino acids. CDR1 is MDHEN, CDR2 SYDVKM, per germline. V was shortened by 0 bases and J by 3 bases, with 20 bases between the two germline ends. CDR3 nucleotide sequence: TGTGCCAGCAGTTTATGCAGGGAAGGGGGGGTAGGGGAAGAGACCCAGTACTTC. Protein sequence: CASSLCREGGVGEETQYF. Full variable domain (remainder filled in from reference TRBV28 and TRBJ2-5): DVKVTQSSRYLVKRTGEKVFLECVQDMDHENMFWYRQDPGLGLRLIYFSYDVKMKEKGDIPEGYSVSREKKERFSLILESASTNQTSMYLCASSLCREGGVGEETQYFGPGTRLLVL.

The rearrangement joins TRBV13 to TRBJ2-1, with D unclear. The CDR3 contains 13 residues. Looked up from germline, CDR1 is PRHDT and CDR2 is FYEKMQ (reference sequence). Trimming left V 4 bases short and J 6 bases short, with 10 bases between. Written as DNA, the CDR3 is TGTGCCAGCAGCTCCCCAGTGGTCAATGAGCAGTTCTTC. It encodes CASSSPVVNEQFF.

This chain joins TRBV5-6 and TRBJ2-3; D unclear. The CDR3 is 12 amino acids. From germline, CDR1 is SGHDT and CDR2 YYEEEE. The V gene lost 0 bases and the J gene lost 6 bases, with 5 bases spanning the gap. The CDR3 reads CASSLDLDTQYF. CDR3 bases: TGTGCCAGCAGCTTGGATCTGGATACGCAGTATTTT.

J is TRBJ2-1 and V is TRBV27; D may be TRBD1 (6 bases). CDR3 size: 22 residues. Germline CDR1 and CDR2: MNHEY and SMNVEV (reference sequence). With 8 bases removed from V and 2 bases from J, the gap between germline ends came to 37 bases. The CDR3 DNA sequence: TGTGCCAGCGGCCTACATAGGGGGTTGTTATTCGGGACCTTCCCCCCCTACAATGAGCAGTTCTTC. Protein sequence: CASGLHRGLLFGTFPPYNEQFF.

In its sample, this clone was seen a few times. This chain uses TRBV5-8 with TRBJ2-1; possibly TRBD2 for D (6 bases). Germline assignment: CDR1 SGHTS and CDR2 YDEGEE. V gave up 4 bases and J gave up 9 bases, with 14 bases separating them. The CDR3 extends over 13 amino acids. CDR3 region: CASSRLRGGEQFF. The CDR3 coding sequence is TGTGCCAGCAGCCGCTTGCGGGGTGGTGAGCAGTTCTTC.

The chain recombines TRBV5-1 with TRBJ2-1, with TRBD1 as a possible D gene (5 bases). Germline CDR1 is SGHRS and CDR2 is YFSETQ. This CDR3 region has 13 residues. Trimming left V 2 bases short and J 4 bases short, with 7 bases between. The CDR3 coding sequence is TGCGCCAGCAGCTTTACAGGTTACAATGAGCAGTTCTTC. Its translation is CASSFTGYNEQFF.

This clone was counted a single time. This rearrangement joins TRBV6-5 to TRBJ2-5; D is perhaps TRBD1 (5 bases). From germline, CDR1 is MNHEY and CDR2 SVGAGI. The V gene lost 7 bases and the J gene lost 3 bases, with 12 bases spanning the gap. The CDR3 spans 13 residues. CDR3 sequence reads: CASKGVIKETQYF. DNA for the CDR3: TGTGCCAGCAAAGGGGTTATAAAAGAGACCCAGTACTTC.

V usage is TRBV10-2 and J usage is TRBJ1-5; TRBD1 matches at 7 bases. The germline V gene encodes CDR1 WSHSY and CDR2 SAAADI. The J segment lost 3 bases and the V segment lost 3 bases, leaving 8 bases of the junction unmatched. The CDR3 runs 16 residues. CDR3 sequence: CASSDRDRAFNQPQHF. The CDR3, as DNA: TGCGCCAGCAGTGACCGCGACAGGGCCTTCAATCAGCCCCAGCATTTT.

The V and J genes are TRBV21-1 and TRBJ2-1; the D segment call TRBD2 is taken from the table without a DNA check. TRBV21-1 is tagged as a pseudogene. The CDR3 is 17 residues long. The chain's CDR3 is CASSDGLAGTNVGEQFF. The DNA of the CDR3 is TGTGCCAGCAGCGACGGACTAGCGGGAACCAATGTCGGTGAGCAGTTCTTC.

V usage is TRBV5-5 and J usage is TRBJ1-6; 7 nucleotides line up with TRBD1. The V and J ends lost 0 bases and 3 bases, in that order; junction bases with no gene match: 9. The germline V gene has CDR1 SGHKS and CDR2 YYEKEE (reference sequence). This CDR3 is built from 18 residues. CDR3 loop: CASSLDGTASIYNSPLHF. DNA of the CDR3: TGTGCCAGCAGCTTGGACGGGACAGCGAGCATCTATAATTCACCCCTCCACTTT.

The rearrangement uses TRBV7-9 and TRBJ2-7; D gene uncertain. The CDR3 extends over 14 amino acids. Germline CDR1 is SEHNR and CDR2 is FQNEAQ (reference sequence). V gave up 5 bases and J gave up 0 bases, with 11 bases separating them. The CDR3 reads CASSPQLLSYEQYF. For the CDR3, the DNA is TGTGCCAGCAGCCCCCAACTCCTCTCCTACGAGCAGTACTTC.

DNA for the CDR3: TGCAGTGCTAGAGATAGTACGCAGTATTTT. This gives the protein CSARDSTQYF. V gene TRBV20-1 combines with J gene TRBJ2-3; D remains ambiguous. This CDR3 region has 10 residues. V was clipped by 0 bases and J by 8 bases, with 3 bases between them. Looked up from germline, CDR1 is DFQATT and CDR2 is SNEGSKA (reference sequence).

The chain's CDR3 is CASSLSGGRTYEQYF. The DNA of the CDR3 is TGTGCCAGCAGTTTATCGGGGGGGAGGACCTACGAGCAGTACTTC. This rearrangement joins TRBV28 to TRBJ2-7; TRBD2 matches at 8 bases. The CDR3 contains 15 residues. Germline V lookup: CDR1 MDHEN, CDR2 SYDVKM. V gave up 1 base and J gave up 2 bases; unmatched junction bases: 4.

The V and J genes are TRBV30 and TRBJ2-5; TRBD1 matches 8 bases. Near its end, the DNA agrees better with TRBJ2-7, so the J call may be wrong. The CDR3 totals 12 residues. Germline CDR1 GTSNPN, CDR2 SVGIG (reference sequence). CDR3 DNA: TGTGCCTGGAGTGTACAGGGGGACGAGCAGTACTTC. It encodes CAWSVQGDEQYF.